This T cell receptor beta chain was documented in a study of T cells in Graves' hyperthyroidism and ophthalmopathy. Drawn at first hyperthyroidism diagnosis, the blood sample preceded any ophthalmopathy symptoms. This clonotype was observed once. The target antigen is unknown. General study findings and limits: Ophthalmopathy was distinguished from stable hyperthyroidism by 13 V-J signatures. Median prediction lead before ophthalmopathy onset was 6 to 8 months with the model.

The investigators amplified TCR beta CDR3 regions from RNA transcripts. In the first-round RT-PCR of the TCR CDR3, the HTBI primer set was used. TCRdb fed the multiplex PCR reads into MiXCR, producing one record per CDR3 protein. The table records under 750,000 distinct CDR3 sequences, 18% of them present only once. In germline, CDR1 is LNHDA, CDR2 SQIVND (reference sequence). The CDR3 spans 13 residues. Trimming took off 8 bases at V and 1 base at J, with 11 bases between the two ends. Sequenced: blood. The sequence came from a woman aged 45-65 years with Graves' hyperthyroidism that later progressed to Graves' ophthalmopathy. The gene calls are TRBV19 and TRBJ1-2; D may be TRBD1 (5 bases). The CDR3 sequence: CASRQKDNYGYTF. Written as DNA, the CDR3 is TGTGCCAGTCGACAGAAGGATAACTATGGCTACACCTTC.